The 8 T cell receptor beta chains reported below all come from one sample, sequenced in a study of lymphopenia after photon versus proton radiotherapy. Generated by immunoSEQ multiplex PCR, the TCRdb table keeps only in-frame clones and is missing some. This sample has 13,000 or so clones, with about 90% found just once. Sequenced here: peripheral blood, sampled from a patient treated with proton-based radiotherapy. These receptor sequences come from a man aged 55-75 years with pancreatic cancer.

The V and J genes are TRBV27 and TRBJ1-6; D might be TRBD1 (5 bases). The germline gives CDR1 MNHEY, CDR2 SMNVEV (reference sequence). V was pared by 8 bases and J by 4 bases, with 15 bases between. The CDR3 sequence is 15 residues long. CDR3 sequence (DNA): TGTGCCAGCTCTACGCCCGGGGGGTATAATTCACCCCTCCACTTT. Residues: CASSTPGGYNSPLHF.

The V and J genes are TRBV7-2 and TRBJ2-7; maybe TRBD1 (6 bases). The germline V and J ends were trimmed by 1 base and 7 bases, with 17 bases remaining between them. Germline CDR1 and CDR2: SGHTA and FQGNSA. The CDR3 spans 15 residues. CDR3 sequence reads: CASSLVRGQALEQYF. CDR3 in DNA: TGTGCCAGCAGCTTAGTGAGGGGACAAGCCCTGGAGCAGTACTTC.

The chain has TRBV19 and TRBJ2-7; TRBD1 matches at 8 bases. Trimming cost V 3 bases and J 4 bases; bases outside gene matches: 5. CDR1 is LNHDA, CDR2 SQIVND, per germline (reference sequence). The CDR3 is made up of 14 amino acids. Here the CDR3 DNA reads TGTGCCAGTAGTATCGGACAGGGTGGGTACGAGCAGTACTTC. Its protein product is CASSIGQGGYEQYF.

The chain recombines TRBV4-1 with TRBJ2-3; no reliable D call. CDR3 length: 14 residues. Germline CDR1 reads MGHRA; CDR2 reads YSYEKL. Trimming removed 5 bases at V and 1 base at J, with 10 bases between. The CDR3 DNA follows: TGCGCCAGCAGCTACCCCGGACGCACAGATACGCAGTATTTT. This encodes CASSYPGRTDTQYF.

This chain joins TRBV29-1 and TRBJ2-7; TRBD1 or TRBD2 may be the D gene (6 bases each). The V gene's germline CDR1 is SQVTM and CDR2 ANQGSEA. The CDR3 runs to 11 residues. The V and J ends lost 4 bases and 6 bases respectively, with 10 bases between them. CDR3 in DNA: TGCAGCGTTGTAGGGGGGTCCGAGCAGTACTTC. Its translation: CSVVGGSEQYF.

A single count supports this clone. The chain has TRBV19 and TRBJ2-3; TRBD1 might be the D (5 bases). The germline gives CDR1 LNHDA, CDR2 SQIVND (reference sequence). This CDR3 is 15 amino acids long. V shed 6 bases and J shed 0 bases, with 13 bases lying between them. CDR3 region: CASRLDSPSTDTQYF. CDR3 DNA: TGTGCCAGTAGACTTGACAGCCCTAGCACAGATACGCAGTATTTT.

V gene TRBV2 combines with J gene TRBJ2-5; no clear D. Germline V gene lookup returns CDR1 SNHLY and CDR2 FYNNEI. Trimming removed 1 base at V and 2 bases at J, with 5 bases between. The CDR3 consists of 13 residues. CDR3 nucleotide sequence: TGTGCCAGCAGTGAAGGCCCTCAAGAGACCCAGTACTTC. This encodes CASSEGPQETQYF.

The genes are TRBV11-2 and TRBJ1-2, with TRBD1 matching 8 bases. Germline V gene sequence: CDR1 SGHAT, CDR2 FQNNGV. V was clipped by 4 bases and J by 8 bases; unmatched bases: 12. The CDR3 is 15 amino acids. CDR3 nucleotide sequence: TGTGCCAGCAGCTCGGACGCAGGGGGCCGCTCGGGCTACACCTTC. This codes for CASSSDAGGRSGYTF.